This passage covers 17 T cell receptor beta chains from one sample sequenced in a study of PD-1 blockade in classical Hodgkin lymphoma. TCRdb's copy holds only in-frame clones and misses some; the assay was immunoSEQ multiplex PCR. The sample records about 28,000 clones, around 85% being singletons. The time point: cycle 4 day 1 (C4D1), after less than 7 weeks of nivolumab. Every patient relapsed after autologous stem cell transplantation, and brentuximab vedotin exposure varied. The study purified CD4+ T cells from thawed PBMCs using magnetic negative selection. Sequenced material: CD4+ T cells from blood, taken before the fourth cycle of nivolumab. These receptors originate from a human donor with classical Hodgkin lymphoma.

The rearrangement joins TRBV5-7 to TRBJ1-6; tentative D call: TRBD1 (5 bases). TRBV5-7 is placed among ORFs of uncertain function. CDR3 length: 16 residues. Trimming shortened V by 5 bases and J by 9 bases, and 21 bases separated the two germline ends. CDR3 coding DNA: TGTGCCAGCAGGATTGGGGCGGTGGGACGGAGTTCACCCCTCCACTTT. This codes for CASRIGAVGRSSPLHF.

For this clone: Germline is not matched at one junction end, which may reflect a read error. The V call is TRBV7-7, the J call TRBJ2-5, with 8 bases matching TRBD2. Germline V gene lookup returns CDR1 SSHAT and CDR2 FNYEAQ (reference sequence). CDR3 length equals 15 residues. CDR3 sequence: CASSLNSGDQETQYF. The CDR3 nucleotides are TGTGCTAGCAGCTTAAATAGCGGGGACCAAGAGACCCAGTACTTC.

The J gene is TRBJ2-3, the V gene TRBV28; 15 bases line up with TRBD2. CDR3 length: 17 amino acids. CDR1 MDHEN and CDR2 SYDVKM come from the germline V gene. J gave up 3 bases and V 4 bases, and 5 bases lay outside the gene matches. This CDR3 reads CASSSPGLAGGTDTQYF. CDR3 bases: TGTGCCAGCAGTTCCCCCGGACTAGCGGGAGGGACAGATACGCAGTATTTT.

This sequence joins TRBV7-9 and TRBJ2-1, with D uncertain. The germline V gene encodes CDR1 SEHNR and CDR2 FQNEAQ (reference sequence). This CDR3 contains 13 residues. The V and J ends lost 5 bases and 8 bases respectively, with 13 bases between them. The CDR3 reads CASSQRENYEQFF. CDR3 coding DNA: TGTGCCAGCAGCCAGAGAGAGAACTATGAGCAGTTCTTC.

The V and J genes are TRBV18 and TRBJ2-1; the D gene is possibly TRBD2 (5 bases). Germline lookup yields CDR1 KGHSH and CDR2 LQKENI. This CDR3 is built from 11 residues. V lost 3 bases, J lost 13 bases, and 10 bases lay in between. CDR3 DNA: TGTGCCAGCTCACCTTCACTAGATCAGTTCTTC. This gives the protein CASSPSLDQFF. The full variable domain, with the rest looked up from reference TRBV18 and TRBJ2-1, is NAGVMQNPRHLVRRRGQEARLRCSPMKGHSHVYWYRQLPEEGLKFMVYLQKENIIDESGMPKERFSAEFPKEGPSILRIQQVVRGDSAAYFCASSPSLDQFFGPGTRLTVL.

This clone has a handful of counts. The chain couples TRBV4-2 to TRBJ1-1; D is possibly TRBD1 (5 bases). The CDR3 contains 15 residues. V lost 4 bases to trimming and J lost 0 bases, with 12 bases between them. CDR1 LGHNA and CDR2 YNFKEQ come from the germline V gene. The CDR3 DNA reads TGTGCCAGCAGCCCGCACTCGACAGTGAACACTGAAGCTTTCTTT. Translated, it gives CASSPHSTVNTEAFF.

The chain has TRBV7-9 and TRBJ1-1; perhaps TRBD1 as D (5 bases). The germline CDR1 and CDR2 sequences are SEHNR and FQNEAQ (reference sequence). Trimming took 5 bases from V and 1 from J, leaving 17 bases between them. The CDR3 is 16 amino acids. For the CDR3, the DNA is TGTGCCAGCAGCCAAGACGCTGGGACGGCGAACACTGAAGCTTTCTTT. It encodes CASSQDAGTANTEAFF.

The chain uses TRBV10-3 and TRBJ2-1; D uncertain. Germline CDR1 and CDR2: ENHRY and SYGVKD. CDR3 length: 13 amino acids. The V end was cut by 7 bases, the J end by 6 bases, with 13 bases between. Written as DNA, the CDR3 is TGTGCCATCAATGGTAACTCCCCCAATGAGCAGTTCTTC. It codes for CAINGNSPNEQFF.

V usage is TRBV10-1 and J usage is TRBJ2-1; 7 bases are shared with TRBD2. CDR1 and CDR2 (germline): WNHNN, SYGVQD (reference sequence). This CDR3 spans 15 amino acids. V gave up 0 bases and J gave up 6 bases; unmatched junction bases: 5. CDR3 sequence reads: CASSESKRGFNEQFF. The CDR3 DNA is TGCGCCAGCAGTGAGTCGAAGCGGGGATTCAATGAGCAGTTCTTC.

The chain is built from TRBV29-1 and TRBJ1-4, with a tentative D call TRBD1 (6 bases). The CDR3 spans 14 residues. Germline values: CDR1 SQVTM, CDR2 ANQGSEA. The germline V and J ends were trimmed by 7 bases and 7 bases, with 19 bases remaining between them. The CDR3 region is CSAATGMVREKLFF. CDR3 nucleotides: TGCAGCGCCGCGACAGGCATGGTACGTGAAAAACTGTTTTTT.

The genes are TRBV18 and TRBJ2-2; D might be TRBD2 (5 bases). In germline, CDR1 is KGHSH, CDR2 LQKENI. Trimming cost V 3 bases and J 0 bases, with 8 bases left between them. The CDR3 is made up of 15 amino acids. CDR3 sequence: CASSPDSANTGELFF. The CDR3 region has the DNA TGTGCCAGCTCACCGGACTCAGCGAACACCGGGGAGCTGTTTTTT.

For the CDR3, the DNA is TGTGCCAGCAGTTACTCGGAACAGGGGGACGAGCAGTACTTC. It encodes CASSYSEQGDEQYF. The V and J genes are TRBV6-6 and TRBJ2-7, with 8 bases lining up with TRBD1. The V gene's germline CDR1 is MNHNY and CDR2 SVGAGI (reference sequence). The V gene end was trimmed by 0 bases and the J gene end by 5 bases; junction bases not matched to a gene: 3. The CDR3 length is 14 residues.

CDR3 loop: CASSPPGLSNYEQYF. The CDR3 DNA follows: TGTGCCAGCAGTCCCCCAGGACTCTCAAACTACGAGCAGTACTTC. The gene calls are TRBV28 and TRBJ2-7, with TRBD2 as a possible D gene (5 bases). V dropped 5 bases and J dropped 3 bases, with 17 bases sitting between them. The germline gives CDR1 MDHEN, CDR2 SYDVKM. This CDR3 is built from 15 residues.

In this sample, this clone turned up a few times. The chain is built from TRBV19 and TRBJ2-3; D is unresolved. The CDR3 loop spans 13 amino acids. V was pared by 3 bases and J by 2 bases, with 6 bases between. CDR1 LNHDA and CDR2 SQIVND come from the germline V gene (reference sequence). DNA of the CDR3: TGTGCCAGTAGTATGTGGTACACAGATACGCAGTATTTT. Protein product: CASSMWYTDTQYF.

The chain carries TRBV19 and TRBJ1-2; 7 positions match TRBD1. Germline V gene data show CDR1 as LNHDA and CDR2 as SQIVND (reference sequence). Unmatched junction bases numbered 4, after V lost 4 bases and J lost 2 bases. The CDR3 extends over 14 amino acids. CDR3 sequence reads: CASSTLDRNYGYTF. For the CDR3, the DNA is TGTGCCAGTAGTACCCTGGACAGGAACTATGGCTACACCTTC.

V is TRBV5-3 and J is TRBJ2-1; 9 bases align to TRBD2. TRBV5-3 is placed among ORFs of uncertain function. CDR3 length equals 15 residues. V shed 4 bases and J 0 bases; nucleotides not matched to a gene: 2. The CDR3 sequence is CARSSGGSSYNEQFF. CDR3 nucleotide sequence: TGTGCCAGAAGCAGCGGGGGGAGCTCCTACAATGAGCAGTTCTTC.

The chain carries TRBV2 and TRBJ2-3; TRBD2 matches 9 bases. The CDR3 spans 15 residues. The ends lost 6 bases at V and 0 bases at J; junction bases unmatched: 4. From germline, CDR1 is SNHLY and CDR2 FYNNEI. The DNA for the CDR3 is TGTGCCAGCAGCGTACTAGCGGGTAGCACAGATACGCAGTATTTT. It is translated as CASSVLAGSTDTQYF.